These 27 T cell receptor beta chains were sequenced from one sample in a study of blood T cell repertoires in COVID-19. Clones were read by immunoSEQ multiplex PCR, and TCRdb kept only the in-frame ones, dropping some. Among 170,000 or so clones listed, around 83% were seen once. The sample was peripheral blood. The source of these receptors is a man aged 45-65 years with active or convalescent COVID-19.

This chain connects TRBV6-5 to TRBJ1-5, with 8 bases fitting TRBD1. Germline V CDR1 and CDR2: MNHEY, SVGAGI. This CDR3 region has 13 residues. V was pared by 6 bases and J by 6 bases, with 4 bases of the junction left unmatched. The DNA of the CDR3 is TGTGCCAGCAGACAGGGGGTTAGTCAGCCCCAGCATTTT. The encoded protein is CASRQGVSQPQHF.

This sequence joins TRBV20-1 and TRBJ1-1, with D perhaps matching TRBD1 (6 bases). Germline V CDR1 and CDR2: DFQATT, SNEGSKA (reference sequence). Trimming took 6 bases from V and 7 from J, leaving 9 bases between them. The CDR3 is 10 amino acids. The CDR3 loop reads CSAQGYEAFF. The CDR3 nucleotides are TGCAGTGCCCAGGGGTATGAAGCTTTCTTT.

The CDR3 region has the DNA TGTGCCAGCAGCTTGGATCAGGTGGCCTACGAGCAGTACTTC. Its protein product is CASSLDQVAYEQYF. The chain couples TRBV5-5 to TRBJ2-7; D call uncertain. The CDR3 contains 14 residues. CDR1 is SGHKS, CDR2 YYEKEE, per germline (reference sequence). The V gene lost 0 bases and the J gene lost 2 bases, with 9 bases spanning the gap.

The J gene is TRBJ1-5, the V gene TRBV28, with 10 bases fitting TRBD1. The CDR3 has 14 residues. Germline V gives CDR1 MDHEN, CDR2 SYDVKM. V shed 6 bases and J 5 bases; nucleotides not matched to a gene: 4. The CDR3 nucleotides read TGTGCCAGCAGGAAGACAGGGGGCGATCAGCCCCAGCATTTT. Protein: CASRKTGGDQPQHF.

This chain links TRBV6-1 with TRBJ1-2, with D possibly being TRBD1 (5 bases). CDR3 length equals 15 residues. Deletions cut 2 bases from V and 2 bases from J, with 12 bases between. The germline V gene has CDR1 MNHNS and CDR2 SASEGT. The CDR3 nucleotides are TGTGCCAGCAGTGAACACTGGGGGGAAAACTATGGCTACACCTTC. Its protein is CASSEHWGENYGYTF.

This clone occurred a few times. Other DNA sequences in this sample translate to the same CDR3. The J gene is TRBJ2-3, the V gene TRBV5-1, with TRBD2 matching over 8 bases. Germline V gene sequence: CDR1 SGHRS, CDR2 YFSETQ. Trimming took 2 bases from V and 4 from J; bases not matched to a gene: 3. CDR3 length: 14 residues. The CDR3 DNA sequence: TGCGCCAGCAGCTTATCCGGGAGGGCAGATACGCAGTATTTT. This sequence encodes CASSLSGRADTQYF.

CDR3 in amino acids: CASSLTGTRGYNEQFF. CDR3 in DNA: TGTGCCAGCAGCTTAACCGGGACAAGGGGGTACAATGAGCAGTTCTTC. The chain is built from TRBV5-8 and TRBJ2-1, with a tentative D call TRBD1 (6 bases). Trimming removed 2 bases from V and 4 bases from J, with 16 bases in between. CDR1 and CDR2 from the germline V gene are SGHTS and YDEGEE. CDR3 length: 16 residues. The whole variable domain, remainder taken from reference TRBV5-8 and TRBJ2-1, is EAGVTQSPTHLIKTRGQQATLRCSPISGHTSVYWYQQALGLGLQFLLWYDEGEERNRGNFPPRFSGRQFPNYSSELNVNALELEDSALYLCASSLTGTRGYNEQFFGPGTRLTVL.

The chain uses TRBV18 and TRBJ1-3; the D gene is possibly TRBD1 (6 bases). The CDR3 has 16 residues. Germline V CDR1 and CDR2: KGHSH, LQKENI. The V end was cut by 3 bases, the J end by 4 bases, with 16 bases between. The CDR3 DNA follows: TGTGCCAGCTCACCGGGGGGGCTCAGGACCGGAAACACCATATATTTT. Protein: CASSPGGLRTGNTIYF.

The rearrangement uses TRBV3-1 (or the pseudogene TRBV3-2) and TRBJ2-1; tentatively, D is TRBD1 (6 bases). This CDR3 contains 19 residues. Germline values: CDR1 LGHDT, CDR2 YNNKEL (reference sequence). V lost 0 bases to trimming and J lost 4 bases, with 22 bases between them. The CDR3 loop is CASSQDEREPGVGYNEQFF. The CDR3 DNA follows: TGTGCCAGCAGCCAAGATGAGAGGGAGCCAGGGGTGGGGTACAATGAGCAGTTCTTC.

This chain uses TRBV5-1 with TRBJ2-5; the match to TRBD2 covers 8 bases. The CDR3 spans 14 residues. Germline loops: CDR1 SGHRS, CDR2 YFSETQ. V trimming: 0 bases; J trimming: 2 bases; junction bases outside the gene matches: 0. CDR3 coding DNA: TGCGCCAGCAGCTTGGCGGGGGGGCAAGAGACCCAGTACTTC. As protein: CASSLAGGQETQYF.

This chain joins TRBV15 and TRBJ2-1; D possibly corresponds to TRBD1 (5 bases). The V gene lost 0 bases and the J gene lost 2 bases, with 8 bases spanning the gap. Germline-derived CDR1 and CDR2 are LNHNV and YYDKDF (reference sequence). This CDR3 comprises 15 residues. In DNA form, the CDR3 reads TGTGCCACCAGCAGAGAGGCAGGGCCCTACAATGAGCAGTTCTTC. The encoded protein is CATSREAGPYNEQFF.

This clone was detected only a few times. The rearrangement uses TRBV2 and TRBJ1-3; D is perhaps TRBD1 (5 bases). From germline, CDR1 is SNHLY and CDR2 FYNNEI. This CDR3 contains 13 residues. Trimming removed 9 bases from V and 0 bases from J, with 9 bases in between. The CDR3 sequence is CASTTDSGNTIYF. The DNA of the CDR3 is TGTGCCAGTACGACAGACTCTGGAAACACCATATATTTT.

The chain carries TRBV11-3 and TRBJ2-2; 15 bases align to TRBD2. The V and J ends lost 4 bases and 0 bases, in that order; junction bases with no gene match: 3. The CDR3 is made up of 18 amino acids. Germline CDR1 SGHNT, CDR2 YENEEA. This CDR3 reads CASSSGTSGRTNTGELFF. The CDR3 DNA reads as TGTGCCAGCAGCTCCGGGACTAGCGGGAGGACGAACACCGGGGAGCTGTTTTTT.

The rearrangement links TRBV6-6 to TRBJ1-5, with 7 positions matching TRBD1. CDR3 length: 17 amino acids. Germline V gene lookup returns CDR1 MNHNY and CDR2 SVGAGI (reference sequence). Germline trimming cut 5 bases from V and 0 bases from J; bases unmatched to any gene: 10. The CDR3 DNA is TGTGCCAGCAGTCTGAGGACAGGACCGTATAGCAATCAGCCCCAGCATTTT. Its protein product is CASSLRTGPYSNQPQHF.

The chain carries TRBV3-1 (or the pseudogene TRBV3-2) and TRBJ2-2; D is ambiguous. Germline assignment: CDR1 LGHDT and CDR2 YNNKEL (reference sequence). Trimming took 4 bases from V and 6 from J, leaving 9 bases between them. This CDR3 region has 13 residues. The CDR3 nucleotides are TGTGCCAGCAGCCCGACACGGCCCGGGGAGCTGTTTTTT. Translating it yields CASSPTRPGELFF.

The chain uses TRBV11-3 and TRBJ2-3, with TRBD2 identical over 7 bases. The CDR3 is 16 amino acids. The junction had 15 bases not matched to a gene; V was cut back by 7 bases and J by 5 bases. Germline values: CDR1 SGHNT, CDR2 YENEEA. Written as DNA, the CDR3 is TGTGCCAGCAACCCCGGGGGGTCGGGAGCGAGAGATACGCAGTATTTT. It codes for CASNPGGSGARDTQYF.

V usage is TRBV14 and J usage is TRBJ1-6, with unresolved D. V was clipped by 0 bases and J by 2 bases, with 8 bases between them. This CDR3 comprises 16 residues. Germline V gives CDR1 SGHDN, CDR2 FVKESK. CDR3 sequence reads: CASSQDGQPYNSPLHF. The CDR3 region has the DNA TGTGCCAGCAGCCAAGATGGGCAGCCCTATAATTCACCCCTCCACTTT.

The rearrangement joins TRBV3-1 (or the pseudogene TRBV3-2) to TRBJ2-1, with TRBD2 identical over 7 bases. The CDR3 extends over 16 amino acids. Germline CDR1 reads LGHDT; CDR2 reads YNNKEL (reference sequence). V dropped 1 base and J dropped 3; count of bases not matched to a gene: 6. This chain's CDR3 is CASSQAASGDYNEQFF. DNA of the CDR3: TGTGCCAGCAGCCAAGCAGCTAGCGGAGACTACAATGAGCAGTTCTTC.

This chain links TRBV9 with TRBJ2-1; 8 bases map to TRBD2. CDR1 is SGDLS and CDR2 is YYNGEE in the germline V gene. The CDR3 is made up of 15 amino acids. The trim removed 1 base at V and 3 bases at J, leaving 3 bases unmatched. The CDR3 nucleotides are TGTGCCAGCAGCGTAAGCGGGAGCCACTACAATGAGCAGTTCTTC. Its protein is CASSVSGSHYNEQFF.

The chain has TRBV27 and TRBJ2-6; 7 bases agree with TRBD2. Germline lookup yields CDR1 MNHEY and CDR2 SMNVEV (reference sequence). This CDR3 contains 16 residues. V was clipped by 8 bases and J by 0 bases; unmatched bases: 7. The CDR3 DNA reads as TGTGCCAGCGGGCTAGCGGAGAGCTCTGGGGCCAACGTCCTGACTTTC. Protein sequence: CASGLAESSGANVLTF.

This clone was seen a few times. The chain has TRBV9 and TRBJ2-1, with 9 bases fitting TRBD2. The germline CDR1 and CDR2 sequences are SGDLS and YYNGEE. This CDR3 comprises 15 residues. The J segment lost 0 bases and the V segment lost 3 bases, leaving 1 base of the junction unmatched. CDR3 nucleotides: TGTGCCAGCAGCGGTAGCGGGAGCTCCTACAATGAGCAGTTCTTC. It specifies CASSGSGSSYNEQFF.

The genes are TRBV19 and TRBJ1-1, with 8 bases that match TRBD1. The CDR3 length is 14 residues. V trimming: 6 bases; J trimming: 5 bases; junction bases outside the gene matches: 8. Germline V gene lookup returns CDR1 LNHDA and CDR2 SQIVND (reference sequence). This chain's CDR3 is CASRTGVSKTEAFF. In nucleotides, the CDR3 is TGTGCCAGTAGGACAGGGGTCTCGAAAACTGAAGCTTTCTTT.

The J gene is TRBJ2-5, the V gene TRBV7-2, with D perhaps matching TRBD1 (6 bases). V was pared by 1 base and J by 2 bases, with 14 bases between. The germline V gene encodes CDR1 SGHTA and CDR2 FQGNSA. This CDR3 comprises 16 residues. As DNA, the CDR3 is TGTGCCAGCAGCTTAGTCACCGGGACACCTCAAGAGACCCAGTACTTC. Protein: CASSLVTGTPQETQYF.

This clone was seen only a few times. This sequence joins TRBV30 and TRBJ1-2; D perhaps matches TRBD1 (5 bases). CDR1 is GTSNPN, CDR2 SVGIG, per germline (reference sequence). The CDR3 is 14 amino acids. Trimming removed 3 bases at V and 8 bases at J, with 19 bases between. Here the CDR3 reads CAWRVPGSGGGYTF. In nucleotides, the CDR3 is TGTGCCTGGAGGGTCCCAGGCTCCGGGGGGGGCTACACCTTC.

The chain couples TRBV19 to TRBJ1-1, with D possibly TRBD1 on 6 matching bases. Looked up from germline, CDR1 is LNHDA and CDR2 is SQIVND (reference sequence). V was trimmed by 3 bases and J by 6 bases, leaving 11 bases between them. There are 13 residues in the CDR3. The CDR3: CASSIGSGAEAFF. CDR3 coding DNA: TGTGCCAGTAGTATTGGGTCAGGGGCTGAAGCTTTCTTT.

The chain joins TRBV7-3 to TRBJ2-1; 8 nucleotides match TRBD2. Germline V CDR1 and CDR2: SGHTA, FQGTGA. This CDR3 spans 15 amino acids. Trimming at V came to 1 base and at J to 6 bases, leaving 5 bases not matched to a gene. The CDR3 DNA reads as TGTGCCAGCAGCTTAATGGGACTAGTGTCCAATGAGCAGTTCTTC. Amino acids: CASSLMGLVSNEQFF.

This clone was seen just once. The J gene is TRBJ1-4, the V gene TRBV5-5, with D unclear. The CDR3 contains 14 residues. Germline assignment: CDR1 SGHKS and CDR2 YYEKEE (reference sequence). The ends were cut back, 0 bases at V and 4 bases at J, with 7 bases in the middle. As DNA, the CDR3 is TGTGCCAGCAGCTTGGGACACAATAATGAAAAACTGTTTTTT. As protein: CASSLGHNNEKLFF.